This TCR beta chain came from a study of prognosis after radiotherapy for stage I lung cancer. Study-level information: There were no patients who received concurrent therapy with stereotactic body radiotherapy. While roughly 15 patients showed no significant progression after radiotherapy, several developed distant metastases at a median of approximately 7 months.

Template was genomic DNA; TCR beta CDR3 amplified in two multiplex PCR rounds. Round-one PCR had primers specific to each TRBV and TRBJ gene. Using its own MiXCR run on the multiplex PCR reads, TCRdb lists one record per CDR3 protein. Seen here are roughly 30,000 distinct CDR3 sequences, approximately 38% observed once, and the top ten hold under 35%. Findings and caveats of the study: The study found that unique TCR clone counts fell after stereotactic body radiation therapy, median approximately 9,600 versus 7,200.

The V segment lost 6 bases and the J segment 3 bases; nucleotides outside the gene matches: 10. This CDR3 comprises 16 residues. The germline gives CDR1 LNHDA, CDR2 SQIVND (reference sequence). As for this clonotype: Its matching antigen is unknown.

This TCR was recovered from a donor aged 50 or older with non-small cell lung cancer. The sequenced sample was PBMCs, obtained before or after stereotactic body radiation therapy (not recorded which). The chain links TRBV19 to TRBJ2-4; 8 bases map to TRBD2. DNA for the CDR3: TGTGCCAGTAGCTACAGCGGGAGTTTCGACAAAAACATTCAGTACTTC. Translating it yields CASSYSGSFDKNIQYF.